This TCR beta chain is drawn from a study of OX40 agonist ivuxolimab in advanced cancers. About the research overall: Ivuxolimab is a fully human IgG2 antibody that activates OX40 (CD134).

With autoimmune disease history or systemic immunosuppression, patients were excluded. Note on this clone: Its antigen is not identified.

The table came from immunoSEQ multiplex PCR; TCRdb's copy has only in-frame clones and leaves some out. The sample includes tens of thousands of clones, 75% to 95% of them seen just once. The CDR3 is made up of 15 amino acids. Germline V gene data show CDR1 as SGHKS and CDR2 as YYEKEE (reference sequence). The V end was cut by 4 bases, the J end by 8 bases, with 21 bases between. The study's findings and limits: At 0.1 to 3.0 mg/kg and by week 6, clonal expansion occurred in CD4+ and CD8+ blood T cells.

V usage is TRBV5-5 and J usage is TRBJ1-2; D not certain. This receptor was obtained from an adult with an advanced solid tumor such as melanoma, head and neck, liver or kidney cancer. Specimen: CD4+ or CD8+ T cells sorted from blood, collected in a trial of the OX40 agonist ivuxolimab. Here the CDR3 reads CASSPISVEISGYTF. CDR3 bases: TGTGCCAGCAGCCCTATAAGTGTCGAGATCTCCGGCTACACCTTC.